Listed below are T cell receptor beta chains from one sample, sequenced in a study of identical twins. TCRdb re-analysed the 5' RACE reads in MiXCR, keeping a single row per CDR3 protein. The sample gives about 390,000 distinct CDR3 sequences, roughly 9% of which show up once; around 8.6% is in the top ten. Material for sequencing was naive T cells sorted from blood. The receptors derive from a woman aged 50 to 65 in good health. CDR3s include the opening cysteine and the closing phenylalanine or tryptophan. The D gene is left open where the match is weak. Where a row states a size, it is once, few, many or the class of an expanded clone; other rows omit it.

j_call v_call d_call clone_size cdr3_nt cdr3_aa
TRBJ1-1 TRBV10-3 NA NA TGTGCCATCATCAGTTCGGGGGAGTGGACTGAAGCTTTCTTT CAIISSGEWTEAFF
TRBJ2-1 TRBV5-1 NA many TGCGCCAGCAGCTTGCTCTCGGACAACAATGAGCAGTTCTTC CASSLLSDNNEQFF
TRBJ2-1 TRBV5-1 NA NA TGCGCCAGCAGCAAGAGTCCAGCGGTCTCCTACAATGAGCAGTTCTTC CASSKSPAVSYNEQFF
TRBJ2-5 TRBV20-1 TRBD1 few TGCAGTGGACAGGGGGGGTCGGAGACCCAGTACTTC CSGQGGSETQYF
TRBJ2-3 TRBV5-1 TRBD2 few TGCGCCAGCAGCTCGGGACTAGCGGCTGGAGGGGCAGATACGCAGTATTTT CASSSGLAAGGADTQYF
TRBJ1-5 TRBV19 NA few TGTGCCAGTAGCCCCTCGTGGAAAGACGATCAGCCCCAGCATTTT CASSPSWKDDQPQHF
TRBJ2-1 TRBV7-8 NA many TGTGCCAGCACTCGGGTACCAAGCTCCTACAATGAGCAGTTCTTC CASTRVPSSYNEQFF
TRBJ2-1 TRBV12-3/TRBV12-4 TRBD1 NA TGTGCCAGCGGACAGGGGTCATCATTTACTTACAATGAGCAGTTCTTC CASGQGSSFTYNEQFF
TRBJ2-1 TRBV20-1 TRBD2 few TGCAGTGCTTTCCCCTCGGGAGGCCCTTACAATGAGCAGTTCTTC CSAFPSGGPYNEQFF
TRBJ2-4 TRBV4-1 NA NA TGCGCCAGCAGCCGTTTAGGGGATTTACCCAAAAACATTCAGTACTTC CASSRLGDLPKNIQYF
TRBJ2-2 TRBV2 TRBD2 few TGTGCCAGCAGTAGGGGACTAGCGGGAGGCACCGGGGAGCTGTTTTTT CASSRGLAGGTGELFF
TRBJ2-7 TRBV6-6 TRBD2 few TGTGCCAGCAGTCCCAGGGCCGGGACTAGCGGGAGTCCCAAGTACTTC CASSPRAGTSGSPKYF
TRBJ2-1 TRBV6-5 TRBD2 NA TGTGCCAGCAGCCGGGGACTAGCGGGTTACAATGAGCAGTTCTTC CASSRGLAGYNEQFF
TRBJ2-1 TRBV29-1 TRBD2 NA TGCAGCGTTTTGCGCGGGAGCTCCTACAATGAGCAGTTCTTC CSVLRGSSYNEQFF
TRBJ2-7 TRBV20-1 TRBD1 NA TGCAGTGCTAGAGAGGGAGACAGGGTCTACGAGCAGTACTTC CSAREGDRVYEQYF
TRBJ2-3 TRBV7-2 TRBD2 NA TGTGCCAGCATCCTCGGACTAGCGGGAGTAGTGACAGATACGCAGTATTTT CASILGLAGVVTDTQYF
TRBJ2-6 TRBV9 NA many TGTGCCAGCAGCGTCGGGGGTTCCGGGGCCAACGTCCTGACTTTC CASSVGGSGANVLTF
TRBJ2-7 TRBV7-9 NA many TGTGCCAGCAGCTTAGGTGATTTCCCCTACGAGCAGTACTTC CASSLGDFPYEQYF
TRBJ2-1 TRBV30 TRBD2 few TGTGCCTGGGCTAGCGGGAGGGCCCACAATGAGCAGTTCTTC CAWASGRAHNEQFF
TRBJ2-5 TRBV9 NA few TGTGCCAGCAGCGTAGTGACCGGGGAGACCCAGTACTTC CASSVVTGETQYF
TRBJ2-1 TRBV3-1 NA many TGTGCCAGCAGCCGAGAATCCACAGGGCGGAATGAGCAGTTCTTC CASSRESTGRNEQFF
TRBJ2-1 TRBV3-1 TRBD2 few TGTGCCAGCAGCCAAGATCAGACTAGCGGAGGGGATGAGCAGTTCTTC CASSQDQTSGGDEQFF
TRBJ2-7 TRBV12-3/TRBV12-4 TRBD1 few TGTGCCAGCAGGTCGGGACAGGGCCCCTACGAGCAGTACTTC CASRSGQGPYEQYF
TRBJ2-2 TRBV6-5 NA many TGTGCCAGCAGGTCGACCCAGGGGACCGGGGAGCTGTTTTTT CASRSTQGTGELFF
TRBJ2-4 TRBV18 NA NA TGTGCCAGCTCACCGCGGGACCGAGCTTACGTAGCCAAAAACATTCAGTACTTC CASSPRDRAYVAKNIQYF
TRBJ2-1 TRBV10-2 TRBD2 NA TGCGCCAGCAGTGAGTCAAGCGGGGGAGACAATGAGCAGTTCTTC CASSESSGGDNEQFF
TRBJ1-1 TRBV6-5 NA NA TGTGCCAGCAGTTATCTCCTGTCTAAAGACGACCCGAACACTGAAGCTTTCTTT CASSYLLSKDDPNTEAFF
TRBJ2-1 TRBV24-1 NA many TGTGCCACCAGTGATTTGCATGAGCAGTTCTTC CATSDLHEQFF
TRBJ2-5 TRBV12-5 TRBD2 NA TGTGCTAGTGGTTGGAACCAAGCGGGGATGGGTAGCTTGGAGACCCAGTACTTC CASGWNQAGMGSLETQYF
TRBJ2-3 TRBV12-3/TRBV12-4 NA NA TGTGCCAGCAGTTTTTCTAGCGCACCAGATACGCAGTATTTT CASSFSSAPDTQYF
TRBJ2-7 TRBV5-6 TRBD2 many TGTGCCAGCAGCTTTGGCGGGAGCTACGAGCAGTACTTC CASSFGGSYEQYF